This TCR beta chain was identified during a study of Graves' ophthalmopathy and Graves' hyperthyroidism. The V and J ends lost 7 bases and 8 bases respectively, with 20 bases between them. This CDR3 has 14 residues. About this clonotype itself: Its antigen remains unknown.

Study-wide points: Detection in blood was also observed for most expanded thyroid clonotypes above 0.001 frequency. Stable hyperthyroidism and ophthalmopathy were told apart by a 13-signature model, which achieved just over 85% sensitivity and around 77% specificity. In predicting ophthalmopathy progression, the model reached 70.59% sensitivity and 72% to 80% specificity.

The study recruited hyperthyroidism patients aged 18 to 65 who were newly diagnosed, under 2 months' duration. Amplification of TCR beta CDR3 regions used RNA transcripts. HTBI primers primed a first-round RT-PCR, and a second-round multiplex PCR followed. Using its own MiXCR run on the multiplex PCR reads, TCRdb lists one record per CDR3 protein. In the table there are over 500,000 distinct CDR3 sequences, about 20% of which are singletons. This TCR derives from a woman in her late teens or twenties with stable Graves' hyperthyroidism. Some clones in this sample may be carry-over from other donors' samples. This rearrangement joins TRBV12-3 or TRBV12-4 to TRBJ1-1; D may be TRBD1 (6 bases). Sequenced: peripheral blood. The CDR3 sequence: CASTLGGHQGEAFF. The CDR3 nucleotides are TGTGCCAGCACCCTTGGGGGACATCAGGGGGAAGCTTTCTTT.